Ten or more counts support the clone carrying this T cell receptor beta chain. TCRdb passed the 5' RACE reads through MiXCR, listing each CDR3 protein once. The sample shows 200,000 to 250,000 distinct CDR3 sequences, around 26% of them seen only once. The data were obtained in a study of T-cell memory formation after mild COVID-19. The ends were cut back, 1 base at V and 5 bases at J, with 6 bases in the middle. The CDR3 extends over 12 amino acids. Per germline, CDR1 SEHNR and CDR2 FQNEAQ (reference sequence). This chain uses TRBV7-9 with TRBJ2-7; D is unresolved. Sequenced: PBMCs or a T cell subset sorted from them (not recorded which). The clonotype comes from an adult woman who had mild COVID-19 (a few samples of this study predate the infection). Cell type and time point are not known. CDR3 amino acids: CASSLDWDEQYF. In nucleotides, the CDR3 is TGTGCCAGCAGCTTAGACTGGGACGAGCAGTACTTC.